This T cell receptor (beta chain) was captured in a study of T cell responses to AZD1222 COVID-19 vaccine. Germline V gene sequence: CDR1 KGHDR, CDR2 SFDVKD. Trimming at V came to 5 bases and at J to 3 bases, leaving 4 bases not matched to a gene. The CDR3 is 15 amino acids. The data were produced by immunoSEQ multiplex PCR, yet TCRdb's version contains in-frame clones alone and is incomplete. This sample has more than 110,000 clones, with 90% found just once. The TCR sequence derives from an adult in good health. The rearrangement uses TRBV24-1 and TRBJ2-2; 8 bases align to TRBD1. The sample in question was peripheral blood, obtained on day 0 of AZD1222 vaccination. CDR3 region: CATSGAGGDTGELFF. As DNA, the CDR3 is TGTGCCACCAGTGGGGCAGGGGGCGACACCGGGGAGCTGTTTTTT.